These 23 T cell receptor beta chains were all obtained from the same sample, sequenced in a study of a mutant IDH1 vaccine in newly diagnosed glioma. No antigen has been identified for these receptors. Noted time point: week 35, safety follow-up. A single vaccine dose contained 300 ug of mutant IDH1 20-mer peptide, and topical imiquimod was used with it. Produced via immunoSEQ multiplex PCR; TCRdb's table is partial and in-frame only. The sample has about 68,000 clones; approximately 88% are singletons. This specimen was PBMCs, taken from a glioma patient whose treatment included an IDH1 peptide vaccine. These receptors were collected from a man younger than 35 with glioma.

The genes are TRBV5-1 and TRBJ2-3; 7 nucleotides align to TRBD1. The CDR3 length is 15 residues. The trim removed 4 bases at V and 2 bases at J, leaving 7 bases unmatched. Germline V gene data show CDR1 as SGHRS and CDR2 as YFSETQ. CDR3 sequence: CASSPDRPFTDTQYF. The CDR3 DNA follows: TGCGCCAGCAGCCCGGACAGGCCCTTCACAGATACGCAGTATTTT.

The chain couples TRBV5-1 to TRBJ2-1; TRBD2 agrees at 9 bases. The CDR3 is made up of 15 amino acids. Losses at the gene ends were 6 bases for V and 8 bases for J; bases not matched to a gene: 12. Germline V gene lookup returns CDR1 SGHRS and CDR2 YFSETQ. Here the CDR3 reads CASKGGAGGVDEQFF. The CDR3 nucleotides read TGCGCCAGCAAGGGTGGCGCGGGGGGGGTAGATGAGCAGTTCTTC. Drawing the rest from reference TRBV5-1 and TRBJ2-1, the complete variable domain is KAGVTQTPRYLIKTRGQQVTLSCSPISGHRSVSWYQQTPGQGLQFLFEYFSETQRNKGNFPGRFSGRQFSNSRSEMNVSTLELGDSALYLCASKGGAGGVDEQFFGPGTRLTVL.

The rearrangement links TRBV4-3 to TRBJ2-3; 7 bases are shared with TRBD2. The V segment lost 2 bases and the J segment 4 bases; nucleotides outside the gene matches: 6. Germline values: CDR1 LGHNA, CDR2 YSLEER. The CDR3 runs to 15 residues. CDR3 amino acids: CASSQRTSLADTQYF. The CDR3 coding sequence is TGCGCCAGCAGCCAAAGGACTAGTTTAGCAGATACGCAGTATTTT.

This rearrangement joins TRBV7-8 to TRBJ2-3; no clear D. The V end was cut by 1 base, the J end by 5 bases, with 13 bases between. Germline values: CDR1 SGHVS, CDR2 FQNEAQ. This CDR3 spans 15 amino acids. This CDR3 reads CASSLGSSSQDTQYF. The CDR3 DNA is TGTGCCAGCAGCTTAGGTTCTAGTTCCCAAGATACGCAGTATTTT.

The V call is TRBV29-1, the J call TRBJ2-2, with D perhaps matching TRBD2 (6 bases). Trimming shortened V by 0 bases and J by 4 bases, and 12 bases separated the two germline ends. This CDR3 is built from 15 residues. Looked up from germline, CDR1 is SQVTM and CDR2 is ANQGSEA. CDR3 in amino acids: CSVEDPEGSTGELFF. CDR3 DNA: TGCAGCGTTGAAGATCCGGAGGGGTCCACCGGGGAGCTGTTTTTT.

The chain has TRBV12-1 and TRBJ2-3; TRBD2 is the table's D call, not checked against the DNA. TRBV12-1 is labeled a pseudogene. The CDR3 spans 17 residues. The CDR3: CASSFPPGGFLMDTQYF. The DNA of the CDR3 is TGTGCCAGCAGCTTTCCCCCGGGGGGCTTCCTAATGGATACGCAGTATTTT.

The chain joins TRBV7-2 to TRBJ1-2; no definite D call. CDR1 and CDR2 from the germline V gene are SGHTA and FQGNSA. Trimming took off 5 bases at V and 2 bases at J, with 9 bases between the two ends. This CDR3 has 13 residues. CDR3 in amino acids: CASSPDGNYGYTF. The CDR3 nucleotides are TGTGCCAGCAGCCCGGACGGGAACTATGGCTACACCTTC.

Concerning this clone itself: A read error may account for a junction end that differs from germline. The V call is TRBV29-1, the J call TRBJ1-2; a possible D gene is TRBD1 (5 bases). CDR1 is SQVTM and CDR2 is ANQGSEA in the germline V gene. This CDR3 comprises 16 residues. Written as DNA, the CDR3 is TGCAGCGCTGAAGGGGCAGGAACTCCTAATAACTATGGCTACACCTTC. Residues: CSAEGAGTPNNYGYTF.

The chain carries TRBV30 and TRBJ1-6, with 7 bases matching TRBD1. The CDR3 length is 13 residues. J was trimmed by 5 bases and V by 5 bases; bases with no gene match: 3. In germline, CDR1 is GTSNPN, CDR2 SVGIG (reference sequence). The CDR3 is CAWVGQNNSPLHF. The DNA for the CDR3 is TGTGCCTGGGTGGGACAGAATAATTCACCCCTCCACTTT.

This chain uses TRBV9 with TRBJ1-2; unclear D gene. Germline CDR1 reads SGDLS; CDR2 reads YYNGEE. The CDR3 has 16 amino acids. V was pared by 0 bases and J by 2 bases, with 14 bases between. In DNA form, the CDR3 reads TGTGCCAGCAGCGTAGCTGAGAAAACCTTAAACTATGGCTACACCTTC. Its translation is CASSVAEKTLNYGYTF.

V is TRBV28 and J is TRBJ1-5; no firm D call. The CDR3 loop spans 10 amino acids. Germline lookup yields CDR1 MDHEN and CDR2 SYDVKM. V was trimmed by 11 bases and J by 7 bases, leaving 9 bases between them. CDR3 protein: CAADRQPQHF. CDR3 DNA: TGTGCCGCAGATCGCCAGCCCCAGCATTTT.

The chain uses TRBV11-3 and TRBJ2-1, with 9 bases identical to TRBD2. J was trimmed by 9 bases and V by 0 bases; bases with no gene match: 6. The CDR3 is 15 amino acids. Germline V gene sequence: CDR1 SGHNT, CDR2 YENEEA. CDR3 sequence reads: CASSLDSGGWGEQFF. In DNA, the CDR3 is TGTGCCAGCAGCTTAGATAGCGGGGGCTGGGGTGAGCAGTTCTTC.

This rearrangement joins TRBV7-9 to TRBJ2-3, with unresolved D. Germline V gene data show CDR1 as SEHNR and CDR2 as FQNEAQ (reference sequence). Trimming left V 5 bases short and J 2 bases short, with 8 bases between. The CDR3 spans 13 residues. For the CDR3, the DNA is TGTGCCAGCAGCCGCGGCGTCACAGATACGCAGTATTTT. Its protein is CASSRGVTDTQYF.

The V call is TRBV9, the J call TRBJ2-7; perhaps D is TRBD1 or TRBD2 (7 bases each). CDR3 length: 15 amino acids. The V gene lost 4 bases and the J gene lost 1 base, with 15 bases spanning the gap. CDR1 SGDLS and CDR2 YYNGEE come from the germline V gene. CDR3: CASSPGGDPSYEQYF. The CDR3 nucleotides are TGTGCCAGCAGCCCAGGGGGGGATCCTTCCTACGAGCAGTACTTC. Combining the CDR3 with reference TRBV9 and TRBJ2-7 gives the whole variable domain DSGVTQTPKHLITATGQRVTLRCSPRSGDLSVYWYQQSLDQGLQFLIQYYNGEERAKGNILERFSAQQFPDLHSELNLSSLELGDSALYFCASSPGGDPSYEQYFGPGTRLTVT.

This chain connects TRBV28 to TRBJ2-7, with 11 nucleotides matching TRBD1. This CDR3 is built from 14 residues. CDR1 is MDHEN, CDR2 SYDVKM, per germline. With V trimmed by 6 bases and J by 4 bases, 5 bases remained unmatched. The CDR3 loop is CASRTGTGGYEQYF. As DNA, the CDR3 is TGTGCCAGCAGAACCGGGACAGGGGGTTACGAGCAGTACTTC.

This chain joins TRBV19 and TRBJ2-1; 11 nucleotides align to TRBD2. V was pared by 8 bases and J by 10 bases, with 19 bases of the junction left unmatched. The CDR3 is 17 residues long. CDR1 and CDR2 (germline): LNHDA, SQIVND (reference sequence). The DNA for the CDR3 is TGTGCCAGTTCCCCTCCGGGGACTAGCGGTGGGGGAAGGGAGCAGTTCTTC. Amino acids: CASSPPGTSGGGREQFF.

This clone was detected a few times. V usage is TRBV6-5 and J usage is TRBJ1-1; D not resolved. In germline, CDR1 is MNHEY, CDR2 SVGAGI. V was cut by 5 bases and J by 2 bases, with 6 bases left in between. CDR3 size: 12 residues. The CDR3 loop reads CASSRHNTEAFF. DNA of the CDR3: TGTGCCAGCAGTCGACACAACACTGAAGCTTTCTTT.

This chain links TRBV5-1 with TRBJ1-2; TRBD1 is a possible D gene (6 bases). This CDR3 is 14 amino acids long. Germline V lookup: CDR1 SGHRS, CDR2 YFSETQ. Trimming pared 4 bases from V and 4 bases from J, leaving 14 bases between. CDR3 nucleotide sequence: TGCGCCAGCAGCAGCGAAGGGGGAGTCTATGGCTACACCTTC. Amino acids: CASSSEGGVYGYTF.

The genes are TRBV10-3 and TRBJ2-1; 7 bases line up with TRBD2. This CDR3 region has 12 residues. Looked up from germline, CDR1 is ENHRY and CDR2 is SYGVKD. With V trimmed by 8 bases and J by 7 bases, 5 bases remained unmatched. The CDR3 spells CAIGGGSNEQFF. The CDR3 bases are TGTGCCATCGGGGGAGGGTCGAATGAGCAGTTCTTC.

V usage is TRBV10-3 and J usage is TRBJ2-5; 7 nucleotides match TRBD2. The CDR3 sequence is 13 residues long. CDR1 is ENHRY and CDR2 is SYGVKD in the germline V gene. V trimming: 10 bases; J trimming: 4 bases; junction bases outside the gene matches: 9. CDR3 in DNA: TGTGCCAGCGCGGGAGCCCCCCGAGAGACCCAGTACTTC. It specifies CASAGAPRETQYF.

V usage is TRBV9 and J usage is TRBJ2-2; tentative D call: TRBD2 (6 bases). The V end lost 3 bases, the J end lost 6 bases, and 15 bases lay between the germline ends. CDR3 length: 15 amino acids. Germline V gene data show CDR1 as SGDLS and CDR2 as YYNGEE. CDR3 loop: CASSAAGRLAGELFF. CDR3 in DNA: TGTGCCAGCAGCGCAGCCGGGAGACTAGCCGGGGAGCTGTTTTTT.

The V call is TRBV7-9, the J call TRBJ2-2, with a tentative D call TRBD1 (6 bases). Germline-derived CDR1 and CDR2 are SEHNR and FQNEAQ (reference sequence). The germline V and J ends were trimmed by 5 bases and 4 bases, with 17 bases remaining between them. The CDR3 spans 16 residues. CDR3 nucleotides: TGTGCCAGCAGCAAGCAGGGGTTGTCCGTCACCGGGGAGCTGTTTTTT. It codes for CASSKQGLSVTGELFF.

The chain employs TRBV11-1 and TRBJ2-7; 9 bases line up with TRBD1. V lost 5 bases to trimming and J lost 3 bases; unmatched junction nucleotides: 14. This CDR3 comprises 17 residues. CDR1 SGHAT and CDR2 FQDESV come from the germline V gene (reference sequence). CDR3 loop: CASSPLGWTGADYEQYF. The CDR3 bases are TGTGCCAGCAGCCCTTTGGGTTGGACAGGGGCCGACTACGAGCAGTACTTC.